This T cell receptor beta chain was recorded in a study of blood T cell repertoires in COVID-19. Libraries were prepared by immunoSEQ multiplex PCR; TCRdb keeps only in-frame clonotypes and omits some of them. The sample lists 300,000 to 450,000 clones, about 87% seen once, with 1% to 1.5% in the top ten. V was clipped by 7 bases and J by 3 bases; unmatched bases: 7. The CDR3 length is 14 residues. Germline values: CDR1 MNHNS, CDR2 SASEGT. V gene TRBV6-1 combines with J gene TRBJ2-7, with 9 bases identical to TRBD1. The TCR originated in a man aged 25 to 40 who had recovered from COVID-19. Sequenced sample: PBMCs or T cells enriched from blood (not recorded which). This CDR3 reads CASKGQGIVYEQYF. In DNA, the CDR3 is TGTGCCAGCAAGGGACAGGGCATAGTCTACGAGCAGTACTTC.